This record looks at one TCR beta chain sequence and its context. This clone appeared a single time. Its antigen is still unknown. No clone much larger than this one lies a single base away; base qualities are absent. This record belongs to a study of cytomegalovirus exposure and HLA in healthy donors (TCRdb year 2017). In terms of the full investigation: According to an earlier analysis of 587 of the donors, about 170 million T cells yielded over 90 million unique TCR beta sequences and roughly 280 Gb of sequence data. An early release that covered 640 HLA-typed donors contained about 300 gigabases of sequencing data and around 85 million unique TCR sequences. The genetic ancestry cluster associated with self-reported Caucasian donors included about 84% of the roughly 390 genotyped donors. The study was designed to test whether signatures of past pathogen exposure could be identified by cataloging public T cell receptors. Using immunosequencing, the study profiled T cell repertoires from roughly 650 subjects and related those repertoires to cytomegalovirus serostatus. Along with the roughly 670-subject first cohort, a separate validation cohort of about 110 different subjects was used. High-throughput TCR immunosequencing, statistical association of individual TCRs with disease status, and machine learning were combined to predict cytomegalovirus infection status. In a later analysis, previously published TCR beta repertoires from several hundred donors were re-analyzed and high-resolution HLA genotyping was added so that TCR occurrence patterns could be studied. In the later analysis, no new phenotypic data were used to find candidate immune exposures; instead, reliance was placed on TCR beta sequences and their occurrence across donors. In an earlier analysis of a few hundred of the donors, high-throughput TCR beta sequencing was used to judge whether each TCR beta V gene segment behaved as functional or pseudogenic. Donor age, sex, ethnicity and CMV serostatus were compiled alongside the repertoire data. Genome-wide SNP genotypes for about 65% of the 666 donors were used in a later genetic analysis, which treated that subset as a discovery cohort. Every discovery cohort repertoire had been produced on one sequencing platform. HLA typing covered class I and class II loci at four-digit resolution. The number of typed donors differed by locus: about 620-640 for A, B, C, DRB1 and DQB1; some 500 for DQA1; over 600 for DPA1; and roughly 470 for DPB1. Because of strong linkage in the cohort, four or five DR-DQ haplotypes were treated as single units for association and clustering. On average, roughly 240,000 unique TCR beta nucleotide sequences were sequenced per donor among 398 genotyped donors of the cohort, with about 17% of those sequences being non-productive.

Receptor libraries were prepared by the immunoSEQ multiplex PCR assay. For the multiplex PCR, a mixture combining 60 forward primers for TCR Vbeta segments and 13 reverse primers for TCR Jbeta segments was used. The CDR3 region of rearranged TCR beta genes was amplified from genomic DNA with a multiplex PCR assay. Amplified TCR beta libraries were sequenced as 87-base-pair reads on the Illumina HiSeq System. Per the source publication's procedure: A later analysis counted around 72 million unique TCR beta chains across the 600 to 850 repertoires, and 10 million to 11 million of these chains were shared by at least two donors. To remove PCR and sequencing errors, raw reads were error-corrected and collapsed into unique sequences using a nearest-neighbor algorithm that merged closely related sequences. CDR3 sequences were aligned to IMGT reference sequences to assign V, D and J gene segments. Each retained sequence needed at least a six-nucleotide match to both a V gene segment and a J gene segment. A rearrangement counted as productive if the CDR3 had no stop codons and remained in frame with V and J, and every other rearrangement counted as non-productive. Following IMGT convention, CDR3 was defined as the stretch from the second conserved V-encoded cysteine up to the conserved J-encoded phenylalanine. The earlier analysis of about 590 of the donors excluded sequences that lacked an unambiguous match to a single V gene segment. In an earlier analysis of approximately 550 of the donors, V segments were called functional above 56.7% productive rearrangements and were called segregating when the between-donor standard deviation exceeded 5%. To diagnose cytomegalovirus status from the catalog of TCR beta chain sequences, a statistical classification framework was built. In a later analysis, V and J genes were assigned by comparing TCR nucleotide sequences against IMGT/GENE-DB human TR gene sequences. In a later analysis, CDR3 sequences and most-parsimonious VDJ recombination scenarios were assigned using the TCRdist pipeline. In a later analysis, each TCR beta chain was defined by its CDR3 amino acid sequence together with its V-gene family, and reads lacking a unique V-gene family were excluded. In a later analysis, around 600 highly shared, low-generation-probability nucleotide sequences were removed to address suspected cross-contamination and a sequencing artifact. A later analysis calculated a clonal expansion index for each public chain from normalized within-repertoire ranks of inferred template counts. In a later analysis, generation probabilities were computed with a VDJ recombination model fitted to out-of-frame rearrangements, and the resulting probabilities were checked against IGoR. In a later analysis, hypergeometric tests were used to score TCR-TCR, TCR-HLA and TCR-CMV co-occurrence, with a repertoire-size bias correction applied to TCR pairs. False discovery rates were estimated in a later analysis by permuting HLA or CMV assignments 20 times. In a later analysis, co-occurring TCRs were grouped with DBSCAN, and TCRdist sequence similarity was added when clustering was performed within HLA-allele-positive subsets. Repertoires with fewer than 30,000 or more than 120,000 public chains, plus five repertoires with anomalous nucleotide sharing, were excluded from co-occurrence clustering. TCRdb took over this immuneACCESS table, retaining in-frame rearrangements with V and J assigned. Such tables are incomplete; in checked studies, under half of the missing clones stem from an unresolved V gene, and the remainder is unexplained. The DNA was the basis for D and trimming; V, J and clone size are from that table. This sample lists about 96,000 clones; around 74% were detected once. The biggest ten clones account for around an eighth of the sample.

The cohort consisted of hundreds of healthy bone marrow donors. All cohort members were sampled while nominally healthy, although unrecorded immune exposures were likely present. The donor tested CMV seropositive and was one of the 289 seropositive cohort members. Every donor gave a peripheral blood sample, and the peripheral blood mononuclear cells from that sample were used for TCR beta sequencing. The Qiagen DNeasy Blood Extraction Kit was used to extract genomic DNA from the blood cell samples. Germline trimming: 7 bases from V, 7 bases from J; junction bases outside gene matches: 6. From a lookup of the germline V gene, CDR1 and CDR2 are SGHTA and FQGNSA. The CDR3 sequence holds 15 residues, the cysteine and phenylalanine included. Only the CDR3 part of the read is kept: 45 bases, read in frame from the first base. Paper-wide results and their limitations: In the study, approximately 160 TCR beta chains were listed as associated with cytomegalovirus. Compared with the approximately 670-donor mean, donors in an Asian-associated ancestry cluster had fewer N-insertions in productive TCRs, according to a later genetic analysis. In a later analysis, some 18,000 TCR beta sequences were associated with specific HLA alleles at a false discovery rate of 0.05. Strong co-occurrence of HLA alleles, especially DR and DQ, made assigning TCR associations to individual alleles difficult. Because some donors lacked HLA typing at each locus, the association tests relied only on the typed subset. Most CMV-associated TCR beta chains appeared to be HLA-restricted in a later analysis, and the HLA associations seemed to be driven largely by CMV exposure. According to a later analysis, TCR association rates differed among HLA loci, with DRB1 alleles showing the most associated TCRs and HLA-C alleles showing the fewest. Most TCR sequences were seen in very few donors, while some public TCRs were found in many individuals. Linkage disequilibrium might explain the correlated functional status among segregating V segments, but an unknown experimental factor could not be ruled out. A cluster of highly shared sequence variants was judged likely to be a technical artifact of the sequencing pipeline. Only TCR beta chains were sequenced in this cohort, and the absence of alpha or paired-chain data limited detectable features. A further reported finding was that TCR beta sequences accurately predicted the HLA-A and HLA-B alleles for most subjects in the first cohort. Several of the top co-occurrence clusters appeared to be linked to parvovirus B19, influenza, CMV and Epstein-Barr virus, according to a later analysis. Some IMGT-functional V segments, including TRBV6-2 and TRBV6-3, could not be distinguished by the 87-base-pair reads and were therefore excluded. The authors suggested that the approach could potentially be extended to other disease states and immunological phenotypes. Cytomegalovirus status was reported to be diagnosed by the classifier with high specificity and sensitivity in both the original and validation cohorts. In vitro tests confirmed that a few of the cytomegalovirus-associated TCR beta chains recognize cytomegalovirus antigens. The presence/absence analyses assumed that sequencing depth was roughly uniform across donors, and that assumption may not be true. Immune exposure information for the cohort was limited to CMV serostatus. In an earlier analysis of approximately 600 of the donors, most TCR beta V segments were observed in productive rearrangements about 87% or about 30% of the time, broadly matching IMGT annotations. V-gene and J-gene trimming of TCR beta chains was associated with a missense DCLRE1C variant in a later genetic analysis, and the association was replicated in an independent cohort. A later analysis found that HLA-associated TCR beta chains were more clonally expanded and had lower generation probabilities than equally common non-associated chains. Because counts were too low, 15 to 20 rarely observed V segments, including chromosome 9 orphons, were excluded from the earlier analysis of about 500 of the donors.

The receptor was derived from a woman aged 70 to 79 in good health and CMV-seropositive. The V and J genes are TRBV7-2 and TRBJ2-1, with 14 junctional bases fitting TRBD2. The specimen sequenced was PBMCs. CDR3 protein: CASNYRTSGRNEQFF. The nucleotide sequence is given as TGTGCCAGCAACTATAGGACTAGCGGGAGGAATGAGCAGTTCTTC.